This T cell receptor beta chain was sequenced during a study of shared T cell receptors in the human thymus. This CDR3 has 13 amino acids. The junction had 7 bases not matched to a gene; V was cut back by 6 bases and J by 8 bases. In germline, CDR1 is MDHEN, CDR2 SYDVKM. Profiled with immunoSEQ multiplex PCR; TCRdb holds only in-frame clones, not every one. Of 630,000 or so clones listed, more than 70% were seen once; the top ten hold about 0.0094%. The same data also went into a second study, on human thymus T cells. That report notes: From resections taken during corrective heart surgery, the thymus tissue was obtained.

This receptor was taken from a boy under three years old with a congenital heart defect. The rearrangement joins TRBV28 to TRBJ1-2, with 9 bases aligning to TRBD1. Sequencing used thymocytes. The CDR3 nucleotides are TGTGCCAGCAGCCCGAGACAGGGGGAAGGCTACACCTTC. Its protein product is CASSPRQGEGYTF.